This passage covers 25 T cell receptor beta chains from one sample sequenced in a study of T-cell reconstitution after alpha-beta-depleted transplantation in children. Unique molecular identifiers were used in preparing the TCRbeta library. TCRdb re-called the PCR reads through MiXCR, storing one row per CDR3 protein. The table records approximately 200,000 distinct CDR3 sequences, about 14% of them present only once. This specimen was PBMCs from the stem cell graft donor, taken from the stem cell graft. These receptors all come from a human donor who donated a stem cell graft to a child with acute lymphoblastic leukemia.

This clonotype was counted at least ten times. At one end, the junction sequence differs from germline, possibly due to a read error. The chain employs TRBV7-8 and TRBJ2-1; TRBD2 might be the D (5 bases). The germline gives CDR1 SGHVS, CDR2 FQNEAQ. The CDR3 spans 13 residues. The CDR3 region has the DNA TGTGCCTGCAGGCGGGTTACCTACAATGAGCAGTTCTTC. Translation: CACRRVTYNEQFF.

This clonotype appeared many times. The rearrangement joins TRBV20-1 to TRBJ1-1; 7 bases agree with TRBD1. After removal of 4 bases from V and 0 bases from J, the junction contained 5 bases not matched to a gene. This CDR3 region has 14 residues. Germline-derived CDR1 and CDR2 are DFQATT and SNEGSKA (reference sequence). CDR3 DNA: TGCAGTGCTACACCGGGACAGTTGAACACTGAAGCTTTCTTT. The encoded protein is CSATPGQLNTEAFF.

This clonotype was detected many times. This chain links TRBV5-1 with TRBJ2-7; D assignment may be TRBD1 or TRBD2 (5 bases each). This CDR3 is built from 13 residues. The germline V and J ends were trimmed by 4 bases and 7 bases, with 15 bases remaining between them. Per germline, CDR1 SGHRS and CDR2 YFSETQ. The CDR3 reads CASSIDRRREQYF. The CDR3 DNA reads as TGCGCCAGCAGCATTGACAGACGGAGGGAGCAGTACTTC.

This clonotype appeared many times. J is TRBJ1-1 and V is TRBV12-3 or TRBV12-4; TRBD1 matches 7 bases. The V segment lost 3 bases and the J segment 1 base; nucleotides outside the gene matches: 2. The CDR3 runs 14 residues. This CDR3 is CASSFQGGNTEAFF. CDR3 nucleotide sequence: TGTGCCAGCAGTTTCCAGGGGGGGAACACTGAAGCTTTCTTT.

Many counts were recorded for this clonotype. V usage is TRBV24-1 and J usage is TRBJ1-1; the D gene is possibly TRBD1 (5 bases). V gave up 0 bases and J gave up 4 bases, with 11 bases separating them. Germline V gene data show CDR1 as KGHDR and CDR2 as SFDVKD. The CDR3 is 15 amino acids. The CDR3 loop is CATSDLGQGATEAFF. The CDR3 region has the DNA TGTGCCACCAGTGATTTGGGGCAGGGCGCCACTGAAGCTTTCTTT.

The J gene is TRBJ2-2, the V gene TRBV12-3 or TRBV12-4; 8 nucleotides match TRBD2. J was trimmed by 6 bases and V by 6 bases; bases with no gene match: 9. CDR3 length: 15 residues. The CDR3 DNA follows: TGTGCCAGCAGCAAAGGTAGCGGGATCGCCGGGGAGCTGTTTTTT. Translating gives CASSKGSGIAGELFF.

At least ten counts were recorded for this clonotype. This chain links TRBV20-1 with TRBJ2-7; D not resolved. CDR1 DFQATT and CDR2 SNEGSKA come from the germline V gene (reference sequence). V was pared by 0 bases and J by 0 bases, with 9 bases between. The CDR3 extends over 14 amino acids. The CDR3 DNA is TGCAGTGCTAGAGATTCCGTCCGCTCCTACGAGCAGTACTTC. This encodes CSARDSVRSYEQYF.

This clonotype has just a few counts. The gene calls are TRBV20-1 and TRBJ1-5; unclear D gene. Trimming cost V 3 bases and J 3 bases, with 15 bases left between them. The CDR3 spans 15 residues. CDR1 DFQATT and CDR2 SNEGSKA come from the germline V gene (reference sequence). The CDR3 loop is CSARKSGANNQPQHF. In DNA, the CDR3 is TGCAGTGCTAGGAAGTCGGGCGCCAACAATCAGCCCCAGCATTTT.

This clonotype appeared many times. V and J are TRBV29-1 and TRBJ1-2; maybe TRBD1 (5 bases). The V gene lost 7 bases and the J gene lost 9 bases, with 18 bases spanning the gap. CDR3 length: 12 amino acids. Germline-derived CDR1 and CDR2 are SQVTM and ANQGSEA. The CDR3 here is CSAETQGRSYTF. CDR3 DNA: TGCAGCGCCGAAACTCAGGGCCGGAGCTACACCTTC.

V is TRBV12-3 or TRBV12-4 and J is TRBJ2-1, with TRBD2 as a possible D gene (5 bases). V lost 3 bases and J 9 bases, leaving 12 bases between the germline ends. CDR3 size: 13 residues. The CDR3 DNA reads TGTGCCAGCAGTTTTGACGGGGAAGGTGAGCAGTTCTTC. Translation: CASSFDGEGEQFF.

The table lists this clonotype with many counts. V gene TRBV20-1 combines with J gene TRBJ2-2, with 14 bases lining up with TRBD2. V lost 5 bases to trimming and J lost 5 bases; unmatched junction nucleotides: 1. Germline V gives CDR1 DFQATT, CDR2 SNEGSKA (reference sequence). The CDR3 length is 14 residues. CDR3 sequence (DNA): TGCAGTGCTGGGACTAGCGGGAGAACCGGGGAGCTGTTTTTT. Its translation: CSAGTSGRTGELFF.

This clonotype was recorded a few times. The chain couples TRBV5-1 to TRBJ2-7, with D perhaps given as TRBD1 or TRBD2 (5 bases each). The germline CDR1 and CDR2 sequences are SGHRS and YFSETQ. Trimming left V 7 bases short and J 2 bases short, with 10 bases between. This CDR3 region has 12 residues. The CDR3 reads CASRDGPYEQYF. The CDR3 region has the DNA TGCGCCAGCCGGGACGGTCCCTACGAGCAGTACTTC. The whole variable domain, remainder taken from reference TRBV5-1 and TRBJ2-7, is KAGVTQTPRYLIKTRGQQVTLSCSPISGHRSVSWYQQTPGQGLQFLFEYFSETQRNKGNFPGRFSGRQFSNSRSEMNVSTLELGDSALYLCASRDGPYEQYFGPGTRLTVT.

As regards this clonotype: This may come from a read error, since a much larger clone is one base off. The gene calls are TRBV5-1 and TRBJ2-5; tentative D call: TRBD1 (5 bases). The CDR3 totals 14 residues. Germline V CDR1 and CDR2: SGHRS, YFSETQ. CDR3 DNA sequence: TGCACCAGCAGCTTGGCCCAGGGACAAGAGACCCAGTACTTC. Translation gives CTSSLAQGQETQYF.

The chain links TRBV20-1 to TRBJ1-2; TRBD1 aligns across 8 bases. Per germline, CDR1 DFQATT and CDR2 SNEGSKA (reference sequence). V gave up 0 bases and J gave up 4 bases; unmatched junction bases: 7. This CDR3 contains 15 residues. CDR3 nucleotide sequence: TGCAGTGCTAGAGATGGGGGACAGGATTTCTATGGCTACACCTTC. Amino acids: CSARDGGQDFYGYTF.

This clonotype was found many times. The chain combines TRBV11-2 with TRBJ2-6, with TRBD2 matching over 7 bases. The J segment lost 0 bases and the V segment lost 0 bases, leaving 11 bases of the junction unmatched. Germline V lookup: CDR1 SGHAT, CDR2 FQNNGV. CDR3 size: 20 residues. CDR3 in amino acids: CASSLEGRERRFSGANVLTF. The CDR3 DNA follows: TGTGCCAGCAGCTTAGAGGGGAGGGAACGGCGATTCTCTGGGGCCAACGTCCTGACTTTC. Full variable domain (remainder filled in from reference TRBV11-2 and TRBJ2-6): EAGVAQSPRYKIIEKRQSVAFWCNPISGHATLYWYQQILGQGPKLLIQFQNNGVVDDSQLPKDRFSAERLKGVDSTLKIQPAKLEDSAVYLCASSLEGRERRFSGANVLTFGAGSRLTVL.

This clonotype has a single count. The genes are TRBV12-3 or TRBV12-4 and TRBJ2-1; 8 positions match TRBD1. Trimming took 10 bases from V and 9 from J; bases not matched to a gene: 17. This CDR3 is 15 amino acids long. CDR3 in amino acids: CATSSAGRGRGEQFF. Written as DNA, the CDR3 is TGTGCCACCTCCTCAGCGGGCAGGGGGCGCGGTGAGCAGTTCTTC.

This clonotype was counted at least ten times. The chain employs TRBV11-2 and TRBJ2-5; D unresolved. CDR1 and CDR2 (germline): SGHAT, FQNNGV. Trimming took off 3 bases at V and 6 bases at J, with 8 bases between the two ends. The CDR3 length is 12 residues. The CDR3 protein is CASSFLGKTQYF. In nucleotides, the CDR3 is TGTGCCAGCAGCTTTTTAGGAAAGACCCAGTACTTC. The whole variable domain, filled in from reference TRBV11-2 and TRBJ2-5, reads EAGVAQSPRYKIIEKRQSVAFWCNPISGHATLYWYQQILGQGPKLLIQFQNNGVVDDSQLPKDRFSAERLKGVDSTLKIQPAKLEDSAVYLCASSFLGKTQYFGPGTRLLVL.

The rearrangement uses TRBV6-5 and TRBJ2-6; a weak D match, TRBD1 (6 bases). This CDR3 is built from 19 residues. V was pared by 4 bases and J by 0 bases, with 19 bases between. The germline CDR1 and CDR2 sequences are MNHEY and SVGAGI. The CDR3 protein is CASSSLRGSSGSGANVLTF. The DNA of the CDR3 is TGTGCCAGCAGTTCCCTCAGGGGCTCAAGTGGCTCTGGGGCCAACGTCCTGACTTTC.

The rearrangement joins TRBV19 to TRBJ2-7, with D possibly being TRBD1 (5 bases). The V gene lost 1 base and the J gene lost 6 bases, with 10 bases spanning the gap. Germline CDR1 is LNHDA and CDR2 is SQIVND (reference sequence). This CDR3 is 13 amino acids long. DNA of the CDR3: TGTGCCAGTAGTATAGTTCAGGGTTCCGAGCAGTACTTC. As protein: CASSIVQGSEQYF.

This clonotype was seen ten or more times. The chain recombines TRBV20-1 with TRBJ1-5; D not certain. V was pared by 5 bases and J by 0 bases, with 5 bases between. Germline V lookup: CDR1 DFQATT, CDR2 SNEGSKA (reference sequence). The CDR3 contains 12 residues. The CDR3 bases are TGCAGTGCTGCTTATAGCAATCAGCCCCAGCATTTT. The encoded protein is CSAAYSNQPQHF.

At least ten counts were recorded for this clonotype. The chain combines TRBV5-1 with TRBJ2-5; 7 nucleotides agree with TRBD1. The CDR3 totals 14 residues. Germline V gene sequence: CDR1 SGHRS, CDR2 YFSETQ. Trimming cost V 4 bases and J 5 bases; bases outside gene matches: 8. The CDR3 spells CASSPEGAKETQYF. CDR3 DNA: TGCGCCAGCAGCCCCGAGGGGGCGAAGGAGACCCAGTACTTC.

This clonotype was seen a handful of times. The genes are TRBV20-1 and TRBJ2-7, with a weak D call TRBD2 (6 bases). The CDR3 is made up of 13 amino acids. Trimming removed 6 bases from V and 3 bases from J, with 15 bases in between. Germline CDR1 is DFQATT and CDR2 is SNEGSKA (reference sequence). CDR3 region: CSARTGTFYEQYF. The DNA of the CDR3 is TGCAGTGCACGTACCGGGACTTTCTACGAGCAGTACTTC.

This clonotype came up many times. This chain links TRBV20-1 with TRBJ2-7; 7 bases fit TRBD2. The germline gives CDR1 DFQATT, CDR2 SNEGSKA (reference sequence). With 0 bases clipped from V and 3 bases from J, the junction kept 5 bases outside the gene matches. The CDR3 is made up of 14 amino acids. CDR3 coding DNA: TGCAGTGCTAGAGAGCCTAGCGGCTTCTACGAGCAGTACTTC. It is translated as CSAREPSGFYEQYF.

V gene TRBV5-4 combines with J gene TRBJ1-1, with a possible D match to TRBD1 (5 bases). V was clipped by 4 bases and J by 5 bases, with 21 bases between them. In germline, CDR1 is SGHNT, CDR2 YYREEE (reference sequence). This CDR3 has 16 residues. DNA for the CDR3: TGTGCCAGCAGCCCGGGGCGTGGTGGAGGGGATACTGAAGCTTTCTTT. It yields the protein CASSPGRGGGDTEAFF.

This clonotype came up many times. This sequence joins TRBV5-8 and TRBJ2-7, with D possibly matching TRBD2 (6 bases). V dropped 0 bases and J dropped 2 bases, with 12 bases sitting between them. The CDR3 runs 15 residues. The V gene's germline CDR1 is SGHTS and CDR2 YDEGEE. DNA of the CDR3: TGTGCCAGCAGCTTGGTTGGGACTGAACCCTACGAGCAGTACTTC. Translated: CASSLVGTEPYEQYF.